These T cell receptor delta chains were read from a single sample in a study of Vδ1+ human thymocytes. TCRdb re-analyzed the multiplex PCR reads via CATT. The sample lists 80,000 or so delta-chain clones, approximately 37% occurring once. The sequencing input was Vdelta1+ gamma-delta thymocytes from the thymus. The receptors originated from a boy under two years old who had congenital heart surgery. CDR3s include the opening cysteine and the closing phenylalanine or tryptophan. D genes are given only for firm matches. Only part of the rows carry a size: once, few, many, or a class if the clone is expanded.

clone_size: -
d_call: -
v_call: TRDV1
j_call: TRDJ1
cdr3_nt: TGTGCTCTTGGGGAACTTCCCCACCTTCCTACCGGGGATACAACCGATAAACTCATCTTT
cdr3_aa: CALGELPHLPTGDTTDKLIF

clone_size: -
d_call: TRDD3
v_call: TRDV1
j_call: TRDJ1
cdr3_nt: TGTGCTCTTGGGGAACCCAAAGATGTGGGGGATACGACCACCGATAAACTCATCTTT
cdr3_aa: CALGEPKDVGDTTTDKLIF

clone_size: few
d_call: TRDD3
v_call: TRDV2
j_call: TRDJ3
cdr3_nt: TGTGCCTGTGACAGGTGGGATACTTGGAGCTCCTGGGACACCCGACAGATGTTTTTC
cdr3_aa: CACDRWDTWSSWDTRQMFF

clone_size: -
d_call: TRDD3
v_call: TRDV1
j_call: TRDJ1
cdr3_nt: TGTGCTCTCCTTCCGCTTTCCTACAAGTGGGGGATACAGGCCCCCGATAAACTCATCTTT
cdr3_aa: CALLPLSYKWGIQAPDKLIF

clone_size: once
d_call: -
v_call: TRDV1
j_call: TRDJ1
cdr3_nt: TGTGCTCTTGGGGAACTTTGTCCTGGGGACCTTGATCCCCGCTGGAACACCGATAAACTCATCTTT
cdr3_aa: CALGELCPGDLDPRWNTDKLIF

clone_size: -
d_call: -
v_call: TRDV1
j_call: TRDJ1
cdr3_nt: TGTGCTCTTGGGTCAATATCAGAGGTGCCTACACCCGGGGGACAGTACACCGATAAACTCATCTTT
cdr3_aa: CALGSISEVPTPGGQYTDKLIF

clone_size: -
d_call: TRDD3
v_call: TRDV2
j_call: TRDJ1
cdr3_nt: TGTGCCACGGGCATCTGCTCGGTGAGCCGGGGGATACTTGTGAACTATAAACTCATCTTT
cdr3_aa: CATGICSVSRGILVNYKLIF

clone_size: -
d_call: TRDD3
v_call: TRDV2
j_call: TRDJ1
cdr3_nt: TGTGCCTGTGACACCGGCGGTGACTGGGGGATAGCCGATAAACTCATCTTT
cdr3_aa: CACDTGGDWGIADKLIF

clone_size: few
d_call: TRDD3
v_call: TRDV1
j_call: TRDJ1
cdr3_nt: TGTGCTCTTGGGGAACGGCCCTTGGCTATACTGGGGGATACATACAAGACCTACAAACTCATCTTT
cdr3_aa: CALGERPLAILGDTYKTYKLIF

clone_size: -
d_call: TRDD3
v_call: TRDV1
j_call: TRDJ1
cdr3_nt: TGTGCTCTTGGGGAACACATCGTAGTACTGGGGGATACCGGTTGGCATAAACTCATCTTT
cdr3_aa: CALGEHIVVLGDTGWHKLIF

clone_size: few
d_call: -
v_call: TRDV1
j_call: TRDJ2
cdr3_nt: TGTGCTCTTGGGGAAAAGGGGAGCGAGCCCCAGGGGGGTCAGGCGGCACAACTCTTCTTT
cdr3_aa: CALGEKGSEPQGGQAAQLFF

clone_size: few
d_call: TRDD3
v_call: TRDV1
j_call: TRDJ1
cdr3_nt: TGTGCTCTTGGGGAACTACCCGGGGGTGGGGGATACCCCCACGATAAACTCATCTTT
cdr3_aa: CALGELPGGGGYPHDKLIF

clone_size: few
d_call: TRDD3
v_call: TRDV1
j_call: TRDJ1
cdr3_nt: TGTGCTCTTGGGGAATCCAGAGCCCCGGGCTGGGGGATTCCATACGGCGATAAACTCATCTTT
cdr3_aa: CALGESRAPGWGIPYGDKLIF

clone_size: -
d_call: TRDD3
v_call: TRDV2
j_call: TRDJ1
cdr3_nt: TGTGCCTGTGACATTGGTGCTGGGGGACGCTACACCGATAAACTCATCTTT
cdr3_aa: CACDIGAGGRYTDKLIF

clone_size: -
d_call: TRDD3
v_call: TRDV1
j_call: TRDJ1
cdr3_nt: TGTGCTCTTGGGGAATACCAGGGTTTCGGTCCTACAGTCCGTACTGGGGGAAGGTACACCGATAAACTCATCTTT
cdr3_aa: CALGEYQGFGPTVRTGGRYTDKLIF

clone_size: once
d_call: TRDD3
v_call: TRDV1
j_call: TRDJ1
cdr3_nt: TGTGCTCTTGGGGAGTCTTCCCCTACCACCTACTGGGGGATACGCCGGATAAAACTCATCTTT
cdr3_aa: CALGESSPTTYWGIRRIKLIF

clone_size: -
d_call: -
v_call: TRDV1
j_call: TRDJ1
cdr3_nt: TGTGCTCTTGGGGAACGTCGAGGTAACTATACTGGATCGTACACCGATAAACTCATCTTT
cdr3_aa: CALGERRGNYTGSYTDKLIF

clone_size: -
d_call: -
v_call: TRDV1
j_call: TRDJ1
cdr3_nt: TGTGCTCTTGGGGGTACCTCGTACGGGGGAGACCTCTACCGGGACACCGATAAACTCATCTTT
cdr3_aa: CALGGTSYGGDLYRDTDKLIF

clone_size: few
d_call: -
v_call: TRDV1
j_call: TRDJ1
cdr3_nt: TGTGCTCTTGGGGAACTTAGCGGGGTATGTAGCTACACCGATAAACTCATCTTT
cdr3_aa: CALGELSGVCSYTDKLIF

clone_size: once
d_call: TRDD3
v_call: TRDV1
j_call: TRDJ1
cdr3_nt: TGTGCTCTCCGCGTTCCTACGCCCCGTACTGGGGGATACGCCGATAAACTCATCTTT
cdr3_aa: CALRVPTPRTGGYADKLIF

clone_size: -
d_call: TRDD3
v_call: TRDV1
j_call: TRDJ1
cdr3_nt: TGTGCTCTTGGGGAAGCCGGGATAAGAGCCCCAAGGTGCTGGGGGACTCCCTTGGGGGAACCCGAAAACACCGATAAACTCATCTTT
cdr3_aa: CALGEAGIRAPRCWGTPLGEPENTDKLIF

clone_size: -
d_call: TRDD3
v_call: TRDV1
j_call: TRDJ1
cdr3_nt: TGTGCTCTTGGGGCCGGCCTTCCTACGTTTCACTGGGGGATAGGGGGGACCGATAAACTCATCTTT
cdr3_aa: CALGAGLPTFHWGIGGTDKLIF

clone_size: -
d_call: TRDD3
v_call: TRDV1
j_call: TRDJ1
cdr3_nt: TGTGCTCTTGGGGAACTAGACCCCCTACGCACTGGGGGATACGCTCGACTCATCTTT
cdr3_aa: CALGELDPLRTGGYARLIF

clone_size: few
d_call: TRDD3
v_call: TRDV2
j_call: TRDJ1
cdr3_nt: TGTGCCTGCGACAGTACTGGGGGAGACGGGGCATACACCGATAAACTCATCTTT
cdr3_aa: CACDSTGGDGAYTDKLIF

clone_size: -
d_call: TRDD3
v_call: TRDV2
j_call: TRDJ1
cdr3_nt: TGTGCCTGGTTACTGGGGGTATACACCGATAAACTCATCTTT
cdr3_aa: CAWLLGVYTDKLIF

clone_size: -
d_call: TRDD3
v_call: TRDV1
j_call: TRDJ1
cdr3_nt: TGTGCTCTTGGGGAAATAATGGCCCATAGGGGGATAAACACCGATAAACTCATCTTT
cdr3_aa: CALGEIMAHRGINTDKLIF

clone_size: -
d_call: TRDD3
v_call: TRDV1
j_call: TRDJ1
cdr3_nt: TGTGCTCTTCTAAAATCACCGACTTCCCATGAGTACTGGGGGATACGCAACACCGATAAACTCATCTTT
cdr3_aa: CALLKSPTSHEYWGIRNTDKLIF

clone_size: few
d_call: -
v_call: TRDV1
j_call: TRDJ1
cdr3_nt: TGTGCTCTTGGGGAACCGGTGTCTGGGGCTGTCGGGACCCGACACACCGATAAACTCATCTTT
cdr3_aa: CALGEPVSGAVGTRHTDKLIF

clone_size: few
d_call: TRDD3
v_call: TRDV1
j_call: TRDJ1
cdr3_nt: TGTGCTCTTGGGAAAGCTGGGGATACTCCGGACTACACCGATAAACTCATCTTT
cdr3_aa: CALGKAGDTPDYTDKLIF

clone_size: few
d_call: TRDD3
v_call: TRDV1
j_call: TRDJ1
cdr3_nt: TGTGCTCTTGGGGAAGAGGCTGGGGGATTCACCGATAAACTCATCTTT
cdr3_aa: CALGEEAGGFTDKLIF

clone_size: -
d_call: -
v_call: TRDV1
j_call: TRDJ1
cdr3_nt: TGTGCTCTTGGGCAATCTTCGCTTTCTGTGGGGACCCTCACCGATAAACTCATCTTT
cdr3_aa: CALGQSSLSVGTLTDKLIF

clone_size: few
d_call: -
v_call: TRDV1
j_call: TRDJ1
cdr3_nt: TGTGCTCTTGGGGAGCTGGCTGGGGCCGATAAACTCATCTTT
cdr3_aa: CALGELAGADKLIF

clone_size: -
d_call: -
v_call: TRDV1
j_call: TRDJ1
cdr3_nt: TGTGCTCTTGGGGAACTACACCTCGAGAATAAACTCATCTTT
cdr3_aa: CALGELHLENKLIF

clone_size: few
d_call: -
v_call: TRDV1
j_call: TRDJ1
cdr3_nt: TGTGCTCTTGGGGAGGAGTACACCGATAAACTCATCTTT
cdr3_aa: CALGEEYTDKLIF

clone_size: few
d_call: -
v_call: TRDV1
j_call: TRDJ1
cdr3_nt: TGTGCTCTTGGGGAAGGTCGGCGTCTTATAGTTACCCCGCCCTTCATTCCCGTCCGTTGGCGGTACACCGATAAACTCATCTTT
cdr3_aa: CALGEGRRLIVTPPFIPVRWRYTDKLIF

clone_size: few
d_call: TRDD3
v_call: TRDV1
j_call: TRDJ1
cdr3_nt: TGTGCTCTTGGGGCAATTCCTAGGAGTGGGGGATACGCGCATAAACTCATCTTT
cdr3_aa: CALGAIPRSGGYAHKLIF

clone_size: -
d_call: TRDD3
v_call: TRDV1
j_call: TRDJ1
cdr3_nt: TGTGCTCTAGGGGAACTTTTCGAACGTAGCTGGGGGAGGTACACCGATAAACTCATCTTT
cdr3_aa: CALGELFERSWGRYTDKLIF

clone_size: few
d_call: TRDD3
v_call: TRDV1
j_call: TRDJ1
cdr3_nt: TGTGCTCTTGGGGAACGTTTCCTACTGGGGGACACAACCGTACAAACCGATAAACTCATCTTT
cdr3_aa: CALGERFLLGDTTVQTDKLIF

clone_size: few
d_call: TRDD3
v_call: TRDV2
j_call: TRDJ1
cdr3_nt: TGTGCCTGTGACACCGGCAAGGTGGGGGATTACACCGATAAACTCATCTTT
cdr3_aa: CACDTGKVGDYTDKLIF

clone_size: -
d_call: TRDD3
v_call: TRDV1
j_call: TRDJ1
cdr3_nt: TGTGCTCTTGGGGAAATAGCCTACTGGGGGATACGCGGGTTAACCGATAAACTCATCTTT
cdr3_aa: CALGEIAYWGIRGLTDKLIF

clone_size: few
d_call: TRDD3
v_call: TRDV1
j_call: TRDJ1
cdr3_nt: TGTGCTCTTGGGGAACTTCGAGGGCCAGAGTACTGGGGGATCATAAGAACCGATAAACTCATCTTT
cdr3_aa: CALGELRGPEYWGIIRTDKLIF

clone_size: few
d_call: TRDD3
v_call: TRDV1
j_call: TRDJ1
cdr3_nt: TGTGCTCTTGGGAACTACGTCCGTGTACTGGGGGTTTCTCATAAACTCATCTTT
cdr3_aa: CALGNYVRVLGVSHKLIF

clone_size: -
d_call: -
v_call: TRDV1
j_call: TRDJ1
cdr3_nt: TGTGCTCTTGGGGAAGGGTATACGGCGGATAAACTCATCTTT
cdr3_aa: CALGEGYTADKLIF

clone_size: -
d_call: TRDD3
v_call: TRDV1
j_call: TRDJ1
cdr3_nt: TGTGCTCTTGGGGAACTCGGCCCTACGAACTGGGGGCCGACCAGGTACACCGATAAACTCATCTTT
cdr3_aa: CALGELGPTNWGPTRYTDKLIF

clone_size: -
d_call: TRDD3
v_call: TRDV1
j_call: TRDJ1
cdr3_nt: TGTGCTCTTGGGGATTTTCCTCAACTGGGGGAAGATAAACTCATCTTT
cdr3_aa: CALGDFPQLGEDKLIF

clone_size: few
d_call: TRDD3
v_call: TRDV1
j_call: TRDJ1
cdr3_nt: TGTGCTCTTGGAGAAACTCTTAGGTTGCTGGGGGATCGCCCTACTGCCGATAAACTCATCTTT
cdr3_aa: CALGETLRLLGDRPTADKLIF

clone_size: few
d_call: TRDD3
v_call: TRDV1
j_call: TRDJ1
cdr3_nt: TGTGCTCTTGGGGAACCCTTAAATCCCACCTACCGGGGGATAGGCAATAAACTCATCTTT
cdr3_aa: CALGEPLNPTYRGIGNKLIF

clone_size: -
d_call: TRDD3
v_call: TRDV1
j_call: TRDJ1
cdr3_nt: TGTGCTCTTGGGTCAAAACCTGGGGGGTACACCGATAAACTCATCTTT
cdr3_aa: CALGSKPGGYTDKLIF

clone_size: few
d_call: TRDD3
v_call: TRDV1
j_call: TRDJ1
cdr3_nt: TGTGCTCTTGGGGGGTTCTACGTTGGGTACTGGGGGATACAGAATAAACTCATCTTT
cdr3_aa: CALGGFYVGYWGIQNKLIF

clone_size: few
d_call: -
v_call: TRDV1
j_call: TRDJ1
cdr3_nt: TGTGCTCTTGGGGATGCATTTCCTGAACTTACTTGTGTGGGGGTTACGGGGACCGATAAACTCATCTTT
cdr3_aa: CALGDAFPELTCVGVTGTDKLIF

clone_size: few
d_call: -
v_call: TRDV1
j_call: TRDJ1
cdr3_nt: TGTGCTCTTGGGGACTTTGCCGACCATGAGGCAGACACCGATAAACTCATCTTT
cdr3_aa: CALGDFADHEADTDKLIF

clone_size: -
d_call: -
v_call: TRDV1
j_call: TRDJ1
cdr3_nt: TGTGCTCTTGGGGAAGATGCGAGGCCGGGGGACCCCCACCTGACCGATAAACTCATCTTT
cdr3_aa: CALGEDARPGDPHLTDKLIF

clone_size: few
d_call: TRDD3
v_call: TRDV1
j_call: TRDJ1
cdr3_nt: TGTGCTCTTGGGGAAGCATGCGGTGGGGGATATGACGATAAACTCATCTTT
cdr3_aa: CALGEACGGGYDDKLIF

clone_size: -
d_call: -
v_call: TRDV1
j_call: TRDJ1
cdr3_nt: TGTGCTCTTGGGTACCCATTTCCTACTCGTGGGGTACTGGGAAAGTTAACCGATAAACTCATCTTT
cdr3_aa: CALGYPFPTRGVLGKLTDKLIF